This T cell receptor (beta chain) was retrieved from a study of blood T cells in healthy people across ages. A second about 6 to 11 cycle PCR used barcoded and J-beta primers. TCRdb ran MiXCR on the 5' RACE reads and lists one entry per CDR3 protein. The sample lists roughly 2 million distinct CDR3 sequences, 40% to 55% seen once, with around 2.1% in the top ten. This CDR3 is 16 amino acids long. Trimming removed 4 bases at V and 0 bases at J, with 15 bases between. Germline CDR1 SGDLS, CDR2 YYNGEE. V is TRBV9 and J is TRBJ2-3, with D possibly matching TRBD2 (6 bases). Input material: blood. The TCR originated in a woman aged 40 to 50 in good health. CDR3 sequence reads: CASSSSSGTSTDTQYF. The CDR3 nucleotides are TGTGCCAGCAGCTCATCATCAGGGACTAGCACAGATACGCAGTATTTT.